This TCR beta chain was identified during a study of cytomegalovirus exposure and HLA in healthy donors (dated by TCRdb to the late 2010s). Regarding the research as a whole: An earlier analysis of 587 of the donors reported 276 Gb of sequence data and about 100 million unique TCR beta sequences from 150 million to 200 million T cells. An early release that covered about 600 HLA-typed donors contained 300 to 350 gigabases of sequencing data and about 84 million unique TCR sequences. Of the 300 to 500 genotyped donors, 81% were placed in the genetic ancestry cluster associated with self-reported Caucasian donors. The aim of the study was to test whether cataloging public T cell receptors could identify signatures of past pathogen exposure. The study used immunosequencing to profile the T cell repertoires of 666 subjects and linked those repertoires to cytomegalovirus serostatus. Besides the first cohort of 550 to 750 subjects, a separate validation cohort made up of roughly 130 different subjects was used. To predict cytomegalovirus infection status, the study combined high-throughput TCR immunosequencing, statistical association of individual TCRs with disease status, and machine learning. In a later analysis, previously published TCR beta repertoires from fewer than 750 donors were re-analyzed and high-resolution HLA genotyping was added so that TCR occurrence patterns could be studied. The later analysis used no new phenotypic data to find candidate immune exposures, relying instead on TCR beta sequences and their occurrence across donors. To decide whether each TCR beta V gene segment behaved as functional or pseudogenic, an earlier analysis of some 570 of the donors relied on high-throughput TCR beta sequencing. Alongside the repertoire data, information on donor age, sex, ethnicity and CMV serostatus was compiled. Genome-wide SNP genotypes for about 60% of the roughly 700 donors were used in a later genetic analysis, which treated that subset as a discovery cohort. Every repertoire in the discovery cohort had been generated on one and the same sequencing platform. Class I and class II HLA loci were covered by the typing at four-digit resolution. Typing coverage varied by locus: roughly 629-640 donors for A, B, C, DRB1 and DQB1; some 520 for DQA1; around 570 for DPA1; fewer than 480 for DPB1. About five DR-DQ haplotypes were handled as single units for association and clustering, since linkage in the cohort was strong. Among almost 400 genotyped donors of the cohort, an average of approximately 230,000 unique TCR beta nucleotide sequences were sequenced per donor, around 18% of them non-productive. General study outcomes and caveats: The study gave a list of over 150 TCR beta chains associated with cytomegalovirus. The sequencing pipeline was judged likely to have produced a cluster of highly shared sequence variants as a technical artifact. Three of the identified cytomegalovirus-associated TCR beta chains were confirmed in vitro to be specific for cytomegalovirus antigens. Several of the top co-occurrence clusters appeared to be linked to parvovirus B19, influenza, CMV and Epstein-Barr virus, according to a later analysis. Compared with the roughly 700-donor mean, donors in an Asian-associated ancestry cluster had fewer N-insertions in productive TCRs, according to a later genetic analysis. For the cohort, immune exposure information was limited to CMV serostatus. Compared with equally common non-associated chains, HLA-associated TCR beta chains in a later analysis were more clonally expanded and had lower generation probabilities. Because some donors lacked HLA typing at each locus, the association tests relied only on the typed subset. When HLA alleles, especially DR and DQ, strongly co-occurred, TCR associations were difficult to assign to individual alleles. In a later analysis, the rate of TCR association differed among HLA loci, with DRB1 alleles having the most associated TCRs and HLA-C alleles having the fewest. A later analysis associated around 16,000 TCR beta sequences with specific HLA alleles at a false discovery rate of 0.05. According to a later analysis, most CMV-associated TCR beta chains appeared to be HLA-restricted, and the HLA associations seemed to be driven largely by CMV exposure. The presence/absence analyses assumed that sequencing depth was roughly uniform across donors, and that assumption may not be true. Some IMGT-functional V segments, including TRBV6-2 and TRBV6-3, could not be told apart with the 87-base-pair reads, so those segments were excluded. Broadly in line with IMGT annotations, most TCR beta V segments showed up in productive rearrangements about 87% or about 30% of the time in an earlier analysis of 450 to 750 of the donors. Linkage disequilibrium might explain the correlated functional status among segregating V segments, but an unknown experimental factor could not be excluded. In both the original and validation cohorts, the classifier was reported to diagnose cytomegalovirus status with high specificity and sensitivity. A further reported finding was that TCR beta sequences accurately predicted the HLA-A and HLA-B alleles for most subjects in the first cohort. The authors suggested that the approach could potentially be generalized to other disease states and immunological phenotypes. Because counts were too low, 15 to 20 rarely observed V segments, including chromosome 9 orphons, were excluded from the earlier analysis of 587 of the donors. Across donors, most TCR sequences were observed very rarely, whereas some public TCRs were present in many individuals. This cohort had only TCR beta chains sequenced, and the lack of alpha or paired-chain data limited which features could be detected. V-gene and J-gene trimming of TCR beta chains was associated with a missense DCLRE1C variant in a later genetic analysis, and the association was replicated in an independent cohort.

In total, over 600 healthy bone marrow donors made up the cohort. All cohort members were sampled while nominally healthy, although unrecorded immune exposures were likely present. The donor was CMV seronegative and was included in the group of several hundred seronegative cohort members. Every donor gave a peripheral blood sample, and the peripheral blood mononuclear cells from that sample were used for TCR beta sequencing. Genomic DNA extraction from the blood cell samples was performed with the Qiagen DNeasy Blood Extraction Kit. About this clone: Its antigen remains unidentified. Base qualities are missing; no much larger clone stands one base away.

Trimming costs V 7 bases and J 0 bases, and their ends lie 12 bases apart. Sequences LNHDA (CDR1) and SQIVND (CDR2) are obtained from the germline V gene (reference sequence). The CDR3 numbers 14 residues from cysteine through phenylalanine. The DNA shown is the 42-base CDR3, in frame from base 1. The method was the immunoSEQ multiplex PCR assay. The multiplex PCR relied on a mix of 60 forward primers for TCR Vbeta segments and 13 reverse primers for TCR Jbeta segments. A multiplex PCR assay on genomic DNA amplified the CDR3 region of rearranged TCR beta genes. Amplified TCR beta libraries were sequenced as 87-base-pair reads on the Illumina HiSeq System. The paper's data handling went like this. A later analysis counted tens of millions of unique TCR beta chains across the 550 to 750 repertoires, and 9.5 million to 11 million of these chains were shared by at least two donors. To remove PCR and sequencing errors, raw reads were error-corrected and collapsed into unique sequences using a nearest-neighbor algorithm that merged closely related sequences. V, D and J gene segments were assigned by aligning CDR3 sequences to IMGT reference sequences. For a sequence to be retained, a match of at least six nucleotides to both a V gene segment and a J gene segment was required. A rearrangement counted as productive if the CDR3 had no stop codons and remained in frame with V and J, and every other rearrangement counted as non-productive. CDR3 was defined according to IMGT convention as the region running from the second conserved V-encoded cysteine to the conserved J-encoded phenylalanine. The earlier analysis of some 600 of the donors excluded sequences that lacked an unambiguous match to a single V gene segment. An earlier analysis of a few hundred of the donors called V segments functional above 56.7% productive rearrangements and segregating when the between-donor standard deviation exceeded 5%. A statistical classification framework was built for diagnosing cytomegalovirus status from the catalog of TCR beta chain sequences. In a later analysis, V and J genes were assigned by comparing TCR nucleotide sequences against IMGT/GENE-DB human TR gene sequences. The TCRdist pipeline was used in a later analysis to assign CDR3 sequences and most-parsimonious VDJ recombination scenarios. In a later analysis, each TCR beta chain was defined by its CDR3 amino acid sequence together with its V-gene family, and reads lacking a unique V-gene family were excluded. To address suspected cross-contamination and a sequencing artifact, a later analysis removed 592 highly shared, low-generation-probability nucleotide sequences. For each public chain, a later analysis derived a clonal expansion index from normalized ranks of inferred template counts within each repertoire. Generation probabilities in a later analysis came from a VDJ recombination model fitted to out-of-frame rearrangements, and those results were checked against IGoR. In a later analysis, TCR-TCR, TCR-HLA and TCR-CMV co-occurrence was scored with hypergeometric tests, and a repertoire-size bias correction was applied to TCR pairs. A later analysis estimated false discovery rates by permuting HLA or CMV assignments 20 times. A later analysis grouped co-occurring TCRs with DBSCAN, adding TCRdist sequence similarity when clustering within HLA-allele-positive subsets. Co-occurrence clustering excluded repertoires with fewer than 30,000 or more than 120,000 public chains, plus five with anomalous nucleotide sharing. TCRdb's version of the immuneACCESS table is confined to in-frame rearrangements and falls short of the full clone set. An unresolved V gene accounts for under half of the shortfall where checked; the remainder is of unknown origin. Clone size and V and J calls were adopted from that table, with D and trimming inferred from the DNA. The sample profile shows around 140,000 clones; 82% of them were found once. The top ten clonotypes cover around 2.6% of the sample.

This receptor was identified in a male donor in good health and CMV-seronegative. The sequencing input was PBMCs. The chain employs TRBV19 and TRBJ1-1, and possibly TRBD1, on 5 matching bases. For the CDR3, the sequence is CASTRTGVNTEAFF. The bases are TGTGCCAGTACCCGTACAGGTGTGAACACTGAAGCTTTCTTT.